This T cell receptor beta chain was identified during a study of T cell repertoires in cytomegalovirus infection. Whole-study results and caveats: The response measured ex vivo was dominated by TCR beta clonotypes (HLA-C-restricted and CMV-specific). CMV carriers with the relevant HLA were identified by cumulative public TCR beta family frequency.

TCRdb re-called the reads with MiXCR, one entry per CDR3 protein. This table holds some 800,000 distinct CDR3 sequences, less than 35% found once. The CDR3 spans 17 residues. Losses at the gene ends were 0 bases for V and 3 bases for J; bases not matched to a gene: 4. Per the germline V gene, CDR1 is LGHNA and CDR2 is YSLEER. This clonotype was seen more than once but under ten times. Its antigen is undetermined. The sequence came from a human donor in good health (CMV status not recorded). Some clones in this sample may be carry-over from other donors' samples. The chain joins TRBV4-3 to TRBJ2-3; 12 bases line up with TRBD2. Here the sequenced sample was cultured CD8+ T cells from PBMCs, taken from culture after CMV antigen stimulation. The CDR3 is CASSQDPGLAGTDTQYF. The CDR3 coding sequence is TGCGCCAGCAGCCAAGATCCCGGACTAGCGGGGACAGATACGCAGTATTTT.